This T cell receptor (beta chain) was identified in a study of blood T cell repertoires in COVID-19. Study summary: Some COVID-19 samples were acute and others convalescent; all came from the United States, Italy and Spain. From T cells, B-cell-depleted T cells, or PBMCs came the material, which was cDNA or gDNA.

Here immunoSEQ multiplex PCR was the method, and the copy in TCRdb shows in-frame clones only, minus some. This sample has 250,000 to 350,000 clones; around 90% occur once, and the top ten carry around 6.6%. The clonotype was recovered from a man aged 18 to 29 who had recovered from COVID-19. The specimen sequenced was peripheral blood.

The chain's CDR3 is CASSGPGTVSSYNEQFF. For the CDR3, the DNA is TGTGCCAGCAGTGGTCCGGGGACAGTCAGCTCCTACAATGAGCAGTTCTTC. This sequence joins TRBV6-1 and TRBJ2-1, with 7 bases fitting TRBD1. The CDR3 runs to 17 residues. J lost 0 bases, V lost 4 bases, and 9 bases had no gene match. From germline, CDR1 is MNHNS and CDR2 SASEGT.